The 13 T cell receptor beta chains given below trace back to one sample, sequenced in a study of blood T cells in healthy people across ages. Through a sample-barcoded 5' primer and a J-beta primer mix, a second PCR was run for about 6 to 12 cycles. Each CDR3 protein is one row after TCRdb ran MiXCR on the 5' RACE reads. The profile shows around 990,000 distinct CDR3 sequences, more than 30% of them singletons. The sample taken for sequencing was blood. The receptors derive from a man younger than 35 in good health.

This clonotype was observed a few times. The J gene is TRBJ2-7, the V gene TRBV29-1; D tentatively reads TRBD1 or TRBD2 (5 bases each). Germline V CDR1 and CDR2: SQVTM, ANQGSEA. The V end lost 4 bases, the J end lost 5 bases, and 6 bases lay between the germline ends. This CDR3 comprises 10 residues. The CDR3 region has the DNA TGCAGCGTTGTGGGGGACGAGCAGTACTTC. Translated: CSVVGDEQYF.

V and J are TRBV6-6 and TRBJ2-3; 9 bases are a match to TRBD2. The CDR3 extends over 16 amino acids. The germline CDR1 and CDR2 sequences are MNHNY and SVGAGI (reference sequence). Unmatched junction bases numbered 8, after V lost 6 bases and J lost 1 base. The CDR3, as DNA: TGTGCCAGCAGCCGTTACATAGCGGGGGGCACAGATACGCAGTATTTT. Amino acids: CASSRYIAGGTDTQYF.

This clonotype has just a few counts. The chain links TRBV2 to TRBJ2-1; a weak D match, TRBD2 (7 bases). The CDR3 spans 15 residues. CDR1 is SNHLY and CDR2 is FYNNEI in the germline V gene. V dropped 4 bases and J dropped 4 bases, with 14 bases sitting between them. CDR3 in DNA: TGTGCCAGCAGTGGGAGGGGGGGGCTTTACAATGAGCAGTTCTTC. This translates into CASSGRGGLYNEQFF.

The chain is built from TRBV6-5 and TRBJ2-2; D is undetermined. The CDR3 is made up of 15 amino acids. The germline CDR1 and CDR2 sequences are MNHEY and SVGAGI. Trimming removed 6 bases from V and 5 bases from J, with 16 bases in between. CDR3 DNA sequence: TGTGCCAGCAGAAGAAACGACAAACTAACCGGGGAGCTGTTTTTT. Protein sequence: CASRRNDKLTGELFF.

The V and J genes are TRBV7-2 and TRBJ2-3; 7 bases are a match to TRBD1. CDR3 length: 15 residues. J was trimmed by 4 bases and V by 5 bases; bases with no gene match: 9. CDR1 and CDR2 from the germline V gene are SGHTA and FQGNSA. The CDR3 spells CASSPRQGLSDTQYF. CDR3 DNA sequence: TGTGCCAGCAGCCCGAGACAGGGTTTATCAGATACGCAGTATTTT. Full variable domain (remainder filled in from reference TRBV7-2 and TRBJ2-3): GAGVSQSPSNKVTEKGKDVELRCDPISGHTALYWYRQSLGQGLEFLIYFQGNSAPDKSGLPSDRFSAERTGGSVSTLTIQRTQQEDSAVYLCASSPRQGLSDTQYFGPGTRLTVL.

This clonotype was counted a few times. This sequence joins TRBV7-2 and TRBJ2-1; TRBD2 agrees at 10 bases. The CDR3 is made up of 17 amino acids. Germline trimming cut 1 base from V and 8 bases from J; bases unmatched to any gene: 11. Germline CDR1 reads SGHTA; CDR2 reads FQGNSA. This CDR3 is CASSLVPAGGPLHEQFF. The DNA of the CDR3 is TGTGCCAGCAGCTTAGTACCAGCGGGGGGGCCTTTGCATGAGCAGTTCTTC.

V and J are TRBV28 and TRBJ1-1; 8 bases align to TRBD1. The V and J ends lost 4 bases and 3 bases, in that order; junction bases with no gene match: 4. Germline V gene sequence: CDR1 MDHEN, CDR2 SYDVKM. This CDR3 is 14 amino acids long. The DNA of the CDR3 is TGTGCCAGCAGTTCCTACAGGGGGTACACTGAAGCTTTCTTT. Translated: CASSSYRGYTEAFF. The complete variable domain, with remaining parts taken from reference TRBV28 and TRBJ1-1, reads DVKVTQSSRYLVKRTGEKVFLECVQDMDHENMFWYRQDPGLGLRLIYFSYDVKMKEKGDIPEGYSVSREKKERFSLILESASTNQTSMYLCASSSYRGYTEAFFGQGTRLTVV.

The genes are TRBV5-6 and TRBJ1-1; D gene unclear. V was shortened by 1 base and J by 5 bases, with 30 bases between the two germline ends. CDR1 SGHDT and CDR2 YYEEEE come from the germline V gene. This CDR3 is 20 amino acids long. DNA of the CDR3: TGTGCCAGCAGCTTGTTGTACGATATGGCCAGCTACCAAGAGTTGACTGAAGCTTTCTTT. Translating gives CASSLLYDMASYQELTEAFF.

This chain uses TRBV20-1 with TRBJ2-5; possibly TRBD1 or TRBD2 for D (5 bases each). The CDR3 runs 15 residues. V was pared by 1 base and J by 5 bases, with 17 bases between. CDR1 is DFQATT and CDR2 is SNEGSKA in the germline V gene (reference sequence). CDR3 in DNA: TGCAGTGCTAGAGGGGGGATCGCGGGTTTGGAGACCCAGTACTTC. Translated, it gives CSARGGIAGLETQYF.

V usage is TRBV5-1 and J usage is TRBJ2-1; 9 bases align to TRBD2. V lost 3 bases to trimming and J lost 8 bases; unmatched junction nucleotides: 9. CDR1 and CDR2 from the germline V gene are SGHRS and YFSETQ. The CDR3 contains 15 residues. The DNA of the CDR3 is TGCGCCAGCAGCTACGTCGCTAGCGGGGATGATGAGCAGTTCTTC. Translation: CASSYVASGDDEQFF.

This clonotype has ten or more counts. The chain carries TRBV29-1 and TRBJ2-1; the match to TRBD2 covers 9 bases. Germline loops: CDR1 SQVTM, CDR2 ANQGSEA. The CDR3 loop spans 14 amino acids. The junction had 2 bases not matched to a gene; V was cut back by 3 bases and J by 2 bases. CDR3 nucleotides: TGCAGCGTTGAGGGACTAGCAGCCTACAATGAGCAGTTCTTC. Translation: CSVEGLAAYNEQFF.

The chain links TRBV6-1 to TRBJ2-7; 10 bases agree with TRBD1. CDR3 size: 14 residues. After removal of 7 bases from V and 3 bases from J, the junction contained 6 bases not matched to a gene. CDR1 is MNHNS and CDR2 is SASEGT in the germline V gene. CDR3 DNA sequence: TGTGCCAGCACCCGGGGACAGGGGCGCTACGAGCAGTACTTC. Its protein is CASTRGQGRYEQYF.

The chain has TRBV7-2 and TRBJ1-1; maybe TRBD1 (6 bases). Per germline, CDR1 SGHTA and CDR2 FQGNSA. The CDR3 is 15 amino acids. V was pared by 1 base and J by 5 bases, with 14 bases between. In nucleotides, the CDR3 is TGTGCCAGCAGCTTAGTTTCCACAGGGAGTACTGAAGCTTTCTTT. This encodes CASSLVSTGSTEAFF. The full variable domain, with the rest looked up from reference TRBV7-2 and TRBJ1-1, is GAGVSQSPSNKVTEKGKDVELRCDPISGHTALYWYRQSLGQGLEFLIYFQGNSAPDKSGLPSDRFSAERTGGSVSTLTIQRTQQEDSAVYLCASSLVSTGSTEAFFGQGTRLTVV.